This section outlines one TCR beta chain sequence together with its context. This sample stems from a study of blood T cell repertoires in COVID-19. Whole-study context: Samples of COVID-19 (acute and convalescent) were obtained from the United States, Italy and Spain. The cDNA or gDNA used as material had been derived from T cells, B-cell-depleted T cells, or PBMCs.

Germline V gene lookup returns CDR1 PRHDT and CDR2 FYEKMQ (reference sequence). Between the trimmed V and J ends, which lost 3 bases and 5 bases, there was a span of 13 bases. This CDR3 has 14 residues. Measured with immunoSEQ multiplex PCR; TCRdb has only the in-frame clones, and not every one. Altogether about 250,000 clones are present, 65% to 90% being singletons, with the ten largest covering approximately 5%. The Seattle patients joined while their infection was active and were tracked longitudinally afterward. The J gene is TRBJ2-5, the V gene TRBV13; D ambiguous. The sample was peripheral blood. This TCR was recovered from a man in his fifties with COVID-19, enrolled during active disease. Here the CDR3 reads CASSFGRGVETQYF. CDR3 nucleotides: TGTGCCAGCAGCTTCGGTAGAGGTGTCGAGACCCAGTACTTC.